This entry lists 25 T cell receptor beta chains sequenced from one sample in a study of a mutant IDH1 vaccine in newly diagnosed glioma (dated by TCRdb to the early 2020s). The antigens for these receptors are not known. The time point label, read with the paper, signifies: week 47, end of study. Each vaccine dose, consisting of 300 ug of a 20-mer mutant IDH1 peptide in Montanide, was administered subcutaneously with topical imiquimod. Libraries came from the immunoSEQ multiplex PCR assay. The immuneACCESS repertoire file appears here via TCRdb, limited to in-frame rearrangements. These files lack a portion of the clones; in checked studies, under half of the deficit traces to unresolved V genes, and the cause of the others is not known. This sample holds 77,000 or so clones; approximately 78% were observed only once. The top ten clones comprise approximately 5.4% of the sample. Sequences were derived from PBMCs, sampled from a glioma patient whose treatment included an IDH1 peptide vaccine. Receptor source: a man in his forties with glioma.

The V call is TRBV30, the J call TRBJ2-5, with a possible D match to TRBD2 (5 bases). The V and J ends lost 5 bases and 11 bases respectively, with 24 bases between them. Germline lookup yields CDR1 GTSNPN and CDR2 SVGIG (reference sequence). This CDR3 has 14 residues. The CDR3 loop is CAWDLGEQFGEQYF. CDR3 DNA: TGTGCCTGGGACCTTGGCGAACAGTTCGGGGAGCAGTACTTC. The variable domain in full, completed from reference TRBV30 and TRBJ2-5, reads SQTIHQWPATLVQPVGSPLSLECTVEGTSNPNLYWYRQAAGRGLQLLFYSVGIGQISSEVPQNLSASRPQDRQFILSSKKLLLSDSGFYLCAWDLGEQFGEQYFGPGTRLLVL.

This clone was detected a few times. CDR3 DNA sequence: TGTGCCAGCAGACCCTCTGACGGCTCCTACAATGAGCAGTTCTTC. Its translation: CASRPSDGSYNEQFF. This chain links TRBV6-5 with TRBJ2-1; unclear D gene. V lost 6 bases, J lost 0 bases, and 12 bases lay in between. Germline V gene sequence: CDR1 MNHEY, CDR2 SVGAGI. This CDR3 spans 15 amino acids.

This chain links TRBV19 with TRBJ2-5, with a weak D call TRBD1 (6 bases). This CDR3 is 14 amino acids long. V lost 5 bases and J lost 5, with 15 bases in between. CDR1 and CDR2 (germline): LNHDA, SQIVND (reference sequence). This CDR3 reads CASSLQSRGETQYF. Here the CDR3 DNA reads TGTGCCAGTAGTCTGCAGTCGAGGGGGGAGACCCAGTACTTC.

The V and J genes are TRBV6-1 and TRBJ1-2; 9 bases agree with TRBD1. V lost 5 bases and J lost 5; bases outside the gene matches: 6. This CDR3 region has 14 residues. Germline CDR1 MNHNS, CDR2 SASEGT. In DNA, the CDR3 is TGTGCCAGCAGTAGCCTGGGACAGGGATATGGCTACACCTTC. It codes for CASSSLGQGYGYTF.

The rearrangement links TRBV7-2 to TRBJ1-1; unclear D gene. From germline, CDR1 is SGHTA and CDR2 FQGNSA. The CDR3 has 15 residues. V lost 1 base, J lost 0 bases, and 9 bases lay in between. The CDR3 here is CASSLVRQVNTEAFF. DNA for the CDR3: TGTGCCAGCAGCTTAGTTAGACAAGTGAACACTGAAGCTTTCTTT.

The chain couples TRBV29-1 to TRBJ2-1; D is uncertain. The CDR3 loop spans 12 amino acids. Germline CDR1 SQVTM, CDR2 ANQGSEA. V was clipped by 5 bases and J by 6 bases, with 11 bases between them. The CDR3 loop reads CSVYKGSNEQFF. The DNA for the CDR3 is TGCAGCGTTTATAAAGGGTCCAATGAGCAGTTCTTC.

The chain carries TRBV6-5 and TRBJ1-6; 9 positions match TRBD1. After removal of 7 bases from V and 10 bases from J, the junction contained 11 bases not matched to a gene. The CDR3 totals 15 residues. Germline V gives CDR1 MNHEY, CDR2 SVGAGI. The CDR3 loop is CASKKLDRGTSPLHF. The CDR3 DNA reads TGTGCCAGCAAGAAGTTGGACAGGGGAACCTCACCCCTCCACTTT.

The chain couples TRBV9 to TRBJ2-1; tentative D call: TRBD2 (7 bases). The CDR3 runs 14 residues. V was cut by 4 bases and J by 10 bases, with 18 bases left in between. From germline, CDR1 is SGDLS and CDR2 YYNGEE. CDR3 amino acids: CASSSRTAGAEQFF. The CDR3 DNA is TGTGCCAGCAGCTCCAGGACCGCGGGGGCAGAGCAGTTCTTC.

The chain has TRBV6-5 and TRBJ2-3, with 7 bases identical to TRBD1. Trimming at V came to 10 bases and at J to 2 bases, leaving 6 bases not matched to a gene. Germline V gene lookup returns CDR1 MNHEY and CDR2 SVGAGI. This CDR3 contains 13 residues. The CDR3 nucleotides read TGTGCCACCCTGGACAGGAACACAGATACGCAGTATTTT. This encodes CATLDRNTDTQYF.

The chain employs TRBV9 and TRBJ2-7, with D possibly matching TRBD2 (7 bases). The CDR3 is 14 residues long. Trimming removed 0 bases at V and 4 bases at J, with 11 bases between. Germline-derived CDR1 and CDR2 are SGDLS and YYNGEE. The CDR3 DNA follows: TGTGCCAGCAGCGTAGCGGGGGGCGGGTACGAGCAGTACTTC. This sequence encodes CASSVAGGGYEQYF.

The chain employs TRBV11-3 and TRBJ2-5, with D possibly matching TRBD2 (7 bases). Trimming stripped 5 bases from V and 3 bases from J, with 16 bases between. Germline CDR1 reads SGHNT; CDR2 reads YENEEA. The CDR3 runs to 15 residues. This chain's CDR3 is CASSRSGGGEETQYF. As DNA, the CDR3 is TGTGCCAGCAGCAGATCGGGGGGCGGGGAAGAGACCCAGTACTTC.

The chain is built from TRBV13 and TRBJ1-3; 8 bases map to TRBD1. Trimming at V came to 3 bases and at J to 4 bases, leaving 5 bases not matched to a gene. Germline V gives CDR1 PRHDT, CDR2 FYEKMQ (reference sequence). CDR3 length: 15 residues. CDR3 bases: TGTGCCAGCAGCTTCGGACAGGGAGTCGGAAACACCATATATTTT. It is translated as CASSFGQGVGNTIYF.

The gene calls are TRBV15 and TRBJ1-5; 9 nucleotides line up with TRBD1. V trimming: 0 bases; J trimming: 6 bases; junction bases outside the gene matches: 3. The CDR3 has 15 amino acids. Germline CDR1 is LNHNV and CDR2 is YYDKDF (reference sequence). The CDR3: CATSRDMDRGQPQHF. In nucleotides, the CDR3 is TGTGCCACCAGCAGAGATATGGACAGGGGTCAGCCCCAGCATTTT.

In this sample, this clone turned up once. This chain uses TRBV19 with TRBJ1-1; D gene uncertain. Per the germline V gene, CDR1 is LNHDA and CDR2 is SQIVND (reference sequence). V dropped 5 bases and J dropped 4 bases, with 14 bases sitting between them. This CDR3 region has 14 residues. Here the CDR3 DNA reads TGTGCCAGTAGTTGGGGAGGAGCGGGCACTGAAGCTTTCTTT. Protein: CASSWGGAGTEAFF.

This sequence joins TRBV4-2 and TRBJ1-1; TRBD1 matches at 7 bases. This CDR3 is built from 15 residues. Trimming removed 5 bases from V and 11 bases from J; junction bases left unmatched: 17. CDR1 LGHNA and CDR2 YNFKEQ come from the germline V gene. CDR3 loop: CASSGLGQRTFTAFF. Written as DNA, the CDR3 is TGTGCCAGCAGCGGGCTGGGACAGCGAACCTTTACGGCTTTCTTT.

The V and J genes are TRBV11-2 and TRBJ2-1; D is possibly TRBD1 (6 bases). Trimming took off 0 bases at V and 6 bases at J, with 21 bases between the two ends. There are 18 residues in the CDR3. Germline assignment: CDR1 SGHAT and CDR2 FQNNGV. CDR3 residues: CASSLEVGGSSLANEQFF. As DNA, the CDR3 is TGTGCCAGCAGCTTAGAGGTAGGGGGATCATCCCTAGCCAATGAGCAGTTCTTC.

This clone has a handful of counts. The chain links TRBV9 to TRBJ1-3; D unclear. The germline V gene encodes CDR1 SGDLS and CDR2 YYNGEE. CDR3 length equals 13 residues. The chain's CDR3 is CAAHARDGNTIYF. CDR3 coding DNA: TGTGCTGCCCACGCAAGGGATGGAAACACCATATATTTT.

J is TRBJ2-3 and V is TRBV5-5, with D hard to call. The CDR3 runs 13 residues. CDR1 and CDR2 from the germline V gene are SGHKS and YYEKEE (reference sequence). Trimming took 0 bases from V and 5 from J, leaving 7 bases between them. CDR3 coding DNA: TGTGCCAGCAGCTTGGCTCCAGGAGATACGCAGTATTTT. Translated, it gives CASSLAPGDTQYF.

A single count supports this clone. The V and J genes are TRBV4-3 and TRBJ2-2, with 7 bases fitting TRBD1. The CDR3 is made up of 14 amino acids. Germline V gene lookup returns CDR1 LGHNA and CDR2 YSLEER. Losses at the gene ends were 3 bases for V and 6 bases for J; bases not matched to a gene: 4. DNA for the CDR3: TGCGCCAGCAGCCATTCGACAGGGTCCGGGGAGCTGTTTTTT. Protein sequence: CASSHSTGSGELFF.

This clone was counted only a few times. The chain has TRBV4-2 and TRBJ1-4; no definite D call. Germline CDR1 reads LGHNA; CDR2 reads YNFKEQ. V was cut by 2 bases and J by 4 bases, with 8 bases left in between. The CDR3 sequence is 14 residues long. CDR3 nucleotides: TGTGCCAGCAGCCAAAGGCCATATAATGAAAAACTGTTTTTT. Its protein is CASSQRPYNEKLFF.

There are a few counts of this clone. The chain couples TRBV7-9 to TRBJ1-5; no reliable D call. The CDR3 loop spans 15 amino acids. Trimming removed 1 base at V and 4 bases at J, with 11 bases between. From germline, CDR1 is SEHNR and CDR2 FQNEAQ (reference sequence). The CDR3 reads CASSLGGTRNQPQHF. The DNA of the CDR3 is TGTGCCAGCAGCTTAGGAGGCACCAGGAATCAGCCCCAGCATTTT.

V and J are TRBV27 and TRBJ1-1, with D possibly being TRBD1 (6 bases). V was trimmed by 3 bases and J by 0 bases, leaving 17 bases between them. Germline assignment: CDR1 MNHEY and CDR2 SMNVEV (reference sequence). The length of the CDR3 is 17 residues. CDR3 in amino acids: CASSLSRQGGLNTEAFF. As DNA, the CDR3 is TGTGCCAGCAGTTTGAGCAGACAAGGGGGGCTGAACACTGAAGCTTTCTTT.

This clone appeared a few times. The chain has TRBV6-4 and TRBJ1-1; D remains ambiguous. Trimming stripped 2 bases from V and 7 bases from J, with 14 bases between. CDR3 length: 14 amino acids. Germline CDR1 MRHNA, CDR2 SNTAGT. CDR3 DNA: TGTGCCAGCAGTGACGGGGAGGAACCGGGTGAAGCTTTCTTT. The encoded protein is CASSDGEEPGEAFF.

The CDR3: CASSIVSGELFF. The CDR3 nucleotides read TGTGCCAGTAGTATAGTCTCAGGGGAGCTGTTTTTT. The chain is built from TRBV19 and TRBJ2-2, with D unresolved. The CDR3 length is 12 residues. Germline lookup yields CDR1 LNHDA and CDR2 SQIVND (reference sequence). Deletions cut 1 base from V and 8 bases from J, with 5 bases between.

CDR3 loop: CASSEGGEVYEQYF. The CDR3 coding sequence is TGTGCCAGCAGTGAGGGCGGGGAAGTGTACGAGCAGTACTTC. The genes are TRBV2 and TRBJ2-7, with TRBD2 as a possible D gene (6 bases). Germline V gene data show CDR1 as SNHLY and CDR2 as FYNNEI. V lost 3 bases, J lost 4 bases, and 13 bases lay in between. The CDR3 length is 14 residues.